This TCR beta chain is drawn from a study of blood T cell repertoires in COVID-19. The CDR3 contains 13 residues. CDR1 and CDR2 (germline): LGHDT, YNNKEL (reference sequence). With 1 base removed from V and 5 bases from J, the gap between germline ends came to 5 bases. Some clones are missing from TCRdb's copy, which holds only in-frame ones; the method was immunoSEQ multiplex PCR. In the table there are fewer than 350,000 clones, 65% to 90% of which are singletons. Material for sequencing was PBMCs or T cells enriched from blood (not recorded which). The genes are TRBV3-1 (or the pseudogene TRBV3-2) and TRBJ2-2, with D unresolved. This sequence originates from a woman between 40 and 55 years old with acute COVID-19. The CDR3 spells CASSQGRTGELFF. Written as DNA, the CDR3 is TGTGCCAGCAGCCAAGGGAGAACCGGGGAGCTGTTTTTT.